The clone carrying this T cell receptor (beta chain) was seen ten or more times. What it binds is unknown. Unique molecular identifiers featured in how the TCRbeta library was prepared. TCRdb used MiXCR to reprocess the PCR reads, holding one entry per CDR3 protein. The table lists 200,000 to 300,000 distinct CDR3 sequences, about 25% of them singletons. The entry originates in a study of T-cell reconstitution after alpha-beta-depleted transplantation in children. Study results and limitations: Newly produced T cells mostly provided counts and TCRbeta diversity after one year, as hyperexpanded clones declined.

The ends lost 5 bases at V and 5 bases at J; junction bases unmatched: 4. Germline V gene lookup returns CDR1 DFQATT and CDR2 SNEGSKA (reference sequence). CDR3 size: 12 residues. Specimen: PBMCs, collected before TCRalphabeta/CD19-depleted stem cell transplant. The chain recombines TRBV20-1 with TRBJ2-7, with 9 bases fitting TRBD1. This receptor was obtained from a girl aged 2 to 9 with Fanconi anemia, due to receive a stem cell transplant. The CDR3 reads CSALTGGDEQYF. For the CDR3, the DNA is TGCAGTGCTCTCACAGGGGGCGACGAGCAGTACTTC.